This TCR beta chain was sequenced for a study of Graves' ophthalmopathy and Graves' hyperthyroidism. Uncontrolled infections, other autoimmune diseases, pregnancy or lactation barred patients from enrollment. This CDR3 comprises 14 residues. V lost 5 bases, J lost 6 bases, and 14 bases lay in between. CDR3 regions of TCR beta were amplified from RNA transcripts. The first round was an RT-PCR with HTBI primers, and the second round was a multiplex PCR. TCRdb re-derived calls from the multiplex PCR reads in MiXCR, one entry per CDR3 protein. The table has some 360,000 distinct CDR3 sequences, 17% seen once.

The clonotype comes from an adult woman with stable Graves' hyperthyroidism. This chain connects TRBV12-3 or TRBV12-4 to TRBJ1-3; D not resolved. Sequencing was done on a sample of peripheral blood. The CDR3 DNA sequence: TGTGCCAGCAGTCCTAGGTCATACTTAAACACCATATATTTT. Translation: CASSPRSYLNTIYF.